This entry lists 27 T cell receptor beta chains sequenced from one sample in a study of blood T cells in healthy people across ages. Primers used in a second PCR of about 7 to 12 cycles were a sample-barcoded 5' primer and a J-beta primer mix. TCRdb independently ran MiXCR on the 5' RACE reads; one entry per CDR3 protein. The repertoire holds 910,000 or so distinct CDR3 sequences, with just over 50% as singletons. Sequencing was done on a sample of blood. Source of these receptors: a woman aged 55-69 years in good health.

The chain is built from TRBV10-3 and TRBJ1-2; no clear D gene. The CDR3 covers 14 residues. Germline V gene data show CDR1 as ENHRY and CDR2 as SYGVKD. With 5 bases removed from V and 6 bases from J, the gap between germline ends came to 16 bases. This CDR3 is CAISTDVRLDGYTF. CDR3 DNA: TGTGCCATCAGTACCGACGTCCGACTCGATGGCTACACCTTC.

The chain joins TRBV19 to TRBJ2-2, with TRBD1 matching over 9 bases. Germline loops: CDR1 LNHDA, CDR2 SQIVND (reference sequence). Losses at the gene ends were 7 bases for V and 7 bases for J; bases not matched to a gene: 4. CDR3 length: 13 amino acids. This CDR3 reads CASNGQGFGELFF. CDR3 coding DNA: TGTGCCAGTAATGGACAGGGGTTCGGGGAGCTGTTTTTT.

The V and J genes are TRBV30 and TRBJ2-5, with D possibly matching TRBD1 (6 bases). The V and J ends lost 3 bases and 9 bases respectively, with 20 bases between them. This CDR3 region has 14 residues. Per the germline V gene, CDR1 is GTSNPN and CDR2 is SVGIG (reference sequence). CDR3 loop: CAWRLGAGPLSQYF. Here the CDR3 DNA reads TGTGCCTGGAGGTTGGGGGCTGGACCCCTTTCCCAGTACTTC.

This clonotype was seen a handful of times. The CDR3 DNA reads as TGTGCCAGCAGTTTAGGGGGCGGTCTGAGGGACGAGCAGTACTTC. Encoded protein: CASSLGGGLRDEQYF. This chain uses TRBV12-3 or TRBV12-4 with TRBJ2-4, with D perhaps being TRBD1 or TRBD2 (5 bases each). The DNA end is more similar to TRBJ2-7, so the J call may be wrong. The CDR3 totals 15 residues.

The chain joins TRBV24-1 to TRBJ2-2, with 7 bases matching TRBD1. Per germline, CDR1 KGHDR and CDR2 SFDVKD. V was clipped by 4 bases and J by 1 base; unmatched bases: 11. This CDR3 is 18 amino acids long. CDR3 bases: TGTGCCACCAGTGACCTAAACTACGGGACAGAGAACACCGGGGAGCTGTTTTTT. Translating gives CATSDLNYGTENTGELFF.

This clonotype showed up just a few times. The chain carries TRBV20-1 and TRBJ2-7, with D perhaps matching TRBD1 or TRBD2 (6 bases each). Germline V lookup: CDR1 DFQATT, CDR2 SNEGSKA (reference sequence). The CDR3 spans 15 residues. Deletions cut 6 bases from V and 5 bases from J, with 23 bases between. In DNA, the CDR3 is TGCAGTGCGAGATCCGGGCAGGGGAGGTCAAACGAGCAGTACTTC. Protein: CSARSGQGRSNEQYF.

This clonotype has ten or more counts. The chain combines TRBV3-1 with TRBJ2-3; 7 bases line up with TRBD1. This CDR3 spans 17 amino acids. Germline CDR1 and CDR2: LGHDT and YNNKEL (reference sequence). V lost 2 bases and J lost 3; bases outside the gene matches: 11. DNA of the CDR3: TGTGCCAGCAGCCAATACCTCAACAGGGGAAAAACAGATACGCAGTATTTT. Its translation is CASSQYLNRGKTDTQYF.

The chain has TRBV12-3 or TRBV12-4 and TRBJ2-7, with 9 bases fitting TRBD1. J gave up 12 bases and V 5 bases, and 11 bases lay outside the gene matches. This CDR3 has 13 residues. The CDR3: CASSLEQGALPYF. The CDR3 coding sequence is TGTGCCAGCAGTCTCGAACAGGGGGCACTTCCGTACTTC.

The chain recombines TRBV13 with TRBJ2-7; the D is unclear. V dropped 3 bases and J dropped 3 bases, with 9 bases sitting between them. The CDR3 length is 13 residues. CDR1 is PRHDT and CDR2 is FYEKMQ in the germline V gene (reference sequence). Here the CDR3 DNA reads TGTGCCAGCAGCTTCAAGCAACACTACGAGCAGTACTTC. This sequence encodes CASSFKQHYEQYF.

The chain joins TRBV2 to TRBJ1-2, with D maybe TRBD1 (6 bases). The germline gives CDR1 SNHLY, CDR2 FYNNEI. The CDR3 loop spans 11 amino acids. V was trimmed by 10 bases and J by 5 bases, leaving 11 bases between them. CDR3 amino acids: CAIRDTYGYTF. In DNA, the CDR3 is TGTGCCATCCGGGACACTTATGGCTACACCTTC.

DNA for the CDR3: TGTGCCAGCAGCCAAGAAGGGAAAGGGACCGGGGAGCTGTTTTTT. Protein: CASSQEGKGTGELFF. This chain joins TRBV4-2 and TRBJ2-2; D unclear. The CDR3 is made up of 15 amino acids. V gave up 0 bases and J gave up 5 bases, with 10 bases separating them. The germline CDR1 and CDR2 sequences are LGHNA and YNFKEQ.

J is TRBJ1-2 and V is TRBV20-1; TRBD1 is a possible D gene (5 bases). CDR1 is DFQATT, CDR2 SNEGSKA, per germline (reference sequence). V was pared by 4 bases and J by 11 bases, with 8 bases between. This CDR3 contains 9 residues. The CDR3 DNA follows: TGCAGTGCTAAGTGGGGGTACACCTTC. Translating gives CSAKWGYTF.

The V call is TRBV10-3, the J call TRBJ2-3; D unresolved. Germline V gene lookup returns CDR1 ENHRY and CDR2 SYGVKD. The CDR3 is 12 residues long. V shed 4 bases and J shed 5 bases, with 7 bases lying between them. The CDR3 sequence is CAISGGQDTQYF. The DNA for the CDR3 is TGTGCCATCAGTGGCGGCCAAGATACGCAGTATTTT.

The chain carries TRBV6-4 and TRBJ1-5; D not certain. Deletions cut 8 bases from V and 5 bases from J, with 4 bases between. CDR1 and CDR2 (germline): MRHNA, SNTAGT. CDR3 length equals 10 residues. The CDR3 DNA reads as TGTGCCAGCCCCTATCAGCCCCAGCATTTT. Translating gives CASPYQPQHF.

The chain joins TRBV7-9 to TRBJ2-7; D unclear. The CDR3 runs 16 residues. V lost 4 bases and J lost 7, with 23 bases in between. Germline CDR1 and CDR2: SEHNR and FQNEAQ (reference sequence). Here the CDR3 reads CASSSWTGPSYNEQYF. The CDR3 DNA reads as TGTGCCAGCAGCTCATGGACGGGCCCTTCCTACAATGAGCAGTACTTC.

The CDR3 DNA reads as TGCGCCAGCAGCCAAGGCGACTTGGGCGGCAATGAGCAGTTCTTC. It translates to CASSQGDLGGNEQFF. J is TRBJ2-1 and V is TRBV4-1; D is undetermined. V gave up 1 base and J gave up 6 bases, with 13 bases separating them. This CDR3 has 15 amino acids. Germline lookup yields CDR1 MGHRA and CDR2 YSYEKL.

The V gene is TRBV29-1, the J gene TRBJ2-2, with 7 bases that match TRBD2. Germline V gene sequence: CDR1 SQVTM, CDR2 ANQGSEA. After removal of 8 bases from V and 1 base from J, the junction contained 4 bases not matched to a gene. The CDR3 sequence is 13 residues long. CDR3 nucleotides: TGCAGCTCAGTAGCGGGGAACACCGGGGAGCTGTTTTTT. This codes for CSSVAGNTGELFF.

The chain has TRBV5-1 and TRBJ2-4; D is uncertain. Germline assignment: CDR1 SGHRS and CDR2 YFSETQ. V shed 9 bases and J shed 13 bases, with 11 bases lying between them. The CDR3 is 9 residues long. The CDR3: CANIEWQYF. The CDR3 nucleotides are TGCGCCAATATAGAGTGGCAGTACTTC.

This chain connects TRBV4-3 to TRBJ2-4; 12 positions match TRBD2. The CDR3 is made up of 15 amino acids. Germline loops: CDR1 LGHNA, CDR2 YSLEER. Trimming took 5 bases from V and 8 from J; bases not matched to a gene: 7. CDR3 sequence (DNA): TGCGCCAGCAGCAGACTAGCGGGAGATCAGGACATTCAGTACTTC. This codes for CASSRLAGDQDIQYF.

The chain carries TRBV20-1 and TRBJ2-7, with 9 bases that match TRBD1. Losses at the gene ends were 0 bases for V and 1 base for J; bases not matched to a gene: 7. CDR1 is DFQATT, CDR2 SNEGSKA, per germline (reference sequence). This CDR3 is built from 16 residues. CDR3 residues: CSARDHRGRLSYEQYF. In DNA form, the CDR3 reads TGCAGTGCTAGAGATCACAGGGGGCGTTTATCCTACGAGCAGTACTTC.

The CDR3 nucleotides read TGTGCCAGCAGCTTATCGGACATTCCTAATCAGCCCCAGCATTTT. This translates into CASSLSDIPNQPQHF. The rearrangement joins TRBV7-9 to TRBJ1-5; TRBD1 might be the D (5 bases). V lost 2 bases to trimming and J lost 4 bases, with 12 bases between them. The germline V gene encodes CDR1 SEHNR and CDR2 FQNEAQ (reference sequence). The CDR3 length is 15 residues. Complete variable domain (other parts from reference TRBV7-9 and TRBJ1-5): DTGVSQNPRHKITKRGQNVTFRCDPISEHNRLYWYRQTLGQGPEFLTYFQNEAQLEKSRLLSDRFSAERPKGSFSTLEIQRTEQGDSAMYLCASSLSDIPNQPQHFGDGTRLSIL.

This clonotype was counted a few times. The V gene is TRBV4-2, the J gene TRBJ2-5; either TRBD1 or TRBD2 may supply D (5 bases each). Per germline, CDR1 LGHNA and CDR2 YNFKEQ. CDR3 length: 14 residues. V lost 1 base to trimming and J lost 5 bases, with 11 bases between them. For the CDR3, the DNA is TGTGCCAGCAGCCAAGGAGGGGATGGGGAGACCCAGTACTTC. Protein sequence: CASSQGGDGETQYF.

V usage is TRBV12-3 or TRBV12-4 and J usage is TRBJ2-4; D is perhaps TRBD2 (6 bases). The V gene lost 6 bases and the J gene lost 0 bases, with 12 bases spanning the gap. This CDR3 is 15 amino acids long. Here the CDR3 DNA reads TGTGCCAGCAGGGAACCGGGACTAGCCAAAAACATTCAGTACTTC. This translates into CASREPGLAKNIQYF.

This clonotype was detected a few times. The rearrangement joins TRBV7-2 to TRBJ2-7; D is uncertain. This CDR3 spans 16 amino acids. V lost 2 bases to trimming and J lost 4 bases, with 18 bases between them. The germline V gene encodes CDR1 SGHTA and CDR2 FQGNSA. CDR3 loop: CASSLPGRHARYEQYF. The CDR3 DNA sequence: TGTGCCAGCAGCTTACCCGGGCGGCACGCGAGGTACGAGCAGTACTTC.

The CDR3 protein is CSVPIAGGPNNEQFF. The DNA of the CDR3 is TGCAGCGTTCCCATTGCAGGGGGCCCCAACAATGAGCAGTTCTTC. This rearrangement joins TRBV29-1 to TRBJ2-1, with TRBD1 identical over 8 bases. Germline V CDR1 and CDR2: SQVTM, ANQGSEA. The ends lost 5 bases at V and 5 bases at J; junction bases unmatched: 11. The length of the CDR3 is 15 residues.

This clonotype was observed a few times. The J gene is TRBJ2-7, the V gene TRBV20-1; D call uncertain. Germline CDR1 and CDR2: DFQATT and SNEGSKA (reference sequence). V was pared by 5 bases and J by 3 bases, with 14 bases between. This CDR3 is 13 amino acids long. The CDR3 reads CSAPEQTFYEQYF. CDR3 coding DNA: TGCAGTGCTCCAGAGCAAACGTTCTACGAGCAGTACTTC.

The chain has TRBV28 and TRBJ1-2; unclear D gene. V gave up 8 bases and J gave up 7 bases, with 8 bases separating them. CDR1 and CDR2 (germline): MDHEN, SYDVKM. The CDR3 runs 10 residues. In DNA form, the CDR3 reads TGTGCCAGCGGGGAATGTGGCTACACCTTC. This gives the protein CASGECGYTF.